The rows below give T cell receptor beta chains drawn from one sample of a study of OX40 agonist ivuxolimab in advanced cancers. Clones were read by immunoSEQ multiplex PCR, and TCRdb kept only the in-frame ones, dropping some. The sample holds more than 25,000 clones, around 87% seen once. The starting material was CD4+ or CD8+ T cells sorted from blood, obtained in a trial of the OX40 agonist ivuxolimab. These receptors all come from an adult with an advanced solid tumor such as melanoma, head and neck, liver or kidney cancer. Both conserved end residues are part of each CDR3. Each record gives: D gene, V gene, J gene, clone size, CDR3 DNA, CDR3 protein. D genes are given only for firm matches. A row's size may be missing; if present it is once, few, many or a size class.

-,TRBV7-9,TRBJ1-1,-,TGTGCCAGCAGCCCCGGTTTTGAAGCTTTCTTT,CASSPGFEAFF
TRBD1,TRBV6-4,TRBJ2-3,-,TGTGCCAGCAGAACAGGGGAGTCAGATACGCAGTATTTT,CASRTGESDTQYF
-,TRBV5-1,TRBJ2-1,-,TGCGCCAGCTTTGGGTTAGGCTACAATGAGCAGTTCTTC,CASFGLGYNEQFF
-,TRBV28,TRBJ1-2,-,TGTGCCAGCAGTTTACGGGAATTAGATGGCTACACCTTC,CASSLRELDGYTF
TRBD1,TRBV9,TRBJ1-1,few,TGTGCCAGCAGCGTAGGACAGGGAAGGGGAACTGAAGCTTTCTTT,CASSVGQGRGTEAFF
-,TRBV10-3,TRBJ2-5,-,TGTGCCATCAGTGAGTCCCTAGCGACGCAAGAGACCCAGTACTTC,CAISESLATQETQYF
-,TRBV2,TRBJ1-1,-,TGTGCCAGCATAGGCCCCACGAACACTGAAGCTTTCTTT,CASIGPTNTEAFF
TRBD1,TRBV11-3,TRBJ2-7,-,TGTGCCAGCAGGCCAGGGGGCCGGGACGAGCAGTACTTC,CASRPGGRDEQYF
TRBD2,TRBV15,TRBJ2-1,-,TGTGCCACCAGCAGCCTGGCTAGCGGGAGATACAATGAGCAGTTCTTC,CATSSLASGRYNEQFF
-,TRBV9,TRBJ2-5,-,TGTGCCAGCAGCGTGGGCAGGTCGGGGGAGACCCAGTACTTC,CASSVGRSGETQYF
-,TRBV15,TRBJ2-2,-,TGTGCCACCAGCAGTACGGGACTGCCCGCCGGGGAGCTGTTTTTT,CATSSTGLPAGELFF
-,TRBV11-3,TRBJ2-7,-,TGTGCCAGCAGCTCCTATTTCTACGAGCAGTACTTC,CASSSYFYEQYF
-,TRBV6-6,TRBJ2-2,-,TGTGCCAGCAGCTACTCAGGGACCGGGGAGCTGTTTTTT,CASSYSGTGELFF
-,TRBV6-5,TRBJ1-1,-,TGTGCCAGCAGTTACTCGAAGGGGCTAAACACTGAAGCTTTCTTT,CASSYSKGLNTEAFF
TRBD2,TRBV28,TRBJ2-7,-,TGTGCCAGCACCGGGGGGGGGTCCCTTTACGAGCAGTACTTC,CASTGGGSLYEQYF
-,TRBV2,TRBJ2-5,-,TGTGCCAGCAGGAAGGGGTTTCAAGAGACCCAGTACTTC,CASRKGFQETQYF
TRBD2,TRBV15,TRBJ2-1,few,TGTGCCACCAGCAGAGGAGGACTAGCGGGAGCAGAGCAGTTCTTC,CATSRGGLAGAEQFF
-,TRBV2,TRBJ2-1,once,TGTGCCAGCATCCCGACAGTCTCCTACAATGAGCAGTTCTTC,CASIPTVSYNEQFF
-,TRBV13,TRBJ2-7,-,TGTGCCAGCAGCTTAAGTCGGCTGGGGGAGCAGTACTTC,CASSLSRLGEQYF
-,TRBV7-8,TRBJ1-2,-,TGTGCCAGCAGCCCCCAGGGAGGGGAGGATGGCTACACCTTC,CASSPQGGEDGYTF
-,TRBV4-3,TRBJ2-3,once,TGCGCCAGCAGCGAAAGCCCTAATACGCAGTATTTT,CASSESPNTQYF
-,TRBV6-5,TRBJ2-7,-,TGTGCCAGCAGTTATAATAGGGACGAGCAGTACTTC,CASSYNRDEQYF
-,TRBV18,TRBJ2-7,-,TGTGCCAGCTCACCACCTGACTCGATAACCTACGAGCAGTACTTC,CASSPPDSITYEQYF
-,TRBV7-8,TRBJ2-7,-,TGTGCCAGCAGCTTAACTAAGCGCTACATCTCCTACGAGCAGTACTTC,CASSLTKRYISYEQYF
-,TRBV11-3,TRBJ1-1,-,TGTGCCAGCAGCCCCGGGACGGAGGAGACTGAAGCTTTCTTT,CASSPGTEETEAFF